The clone carrying this T cell receptor beta chain has only a few counts. Its antigen is not identified. The sample originates from a study of cytomegalovirus exposure and HLA in healthy donors. Study as a whole: Ancestry clustering placed 81% of a few hundred genotyped donors in the Caucasian-associated cluster.

Regarding the study as a whole: Later analysis showed TCR association rates varying by HLA locus, highest for DRB1 and lowest for HLA-C. TCR beta sequences reportedly predicted the HLA-A and HLA-B alleles of most subjects accurately.

PCR used 60 Vbeta primers and 13 Jbeta primers. TCRdb keeps only in-frame clones here, not all; method: immunoSEQ multiplex PCR. The sample consists of about 180,000 clones, around 75% of them appearing once. Trimming at V came to 6 bases and at J to 0 bases, leaving 6 bases not matched to a gene. Germline loops: CDR1 SGHAT, CDR2 FQNNGV. This CDR3 comprises 17 residues. These donors, healthy bone marrow donors, were studied. Sample: PBMCs. V and J are TRBV11-2 and TRBJ2-1, with 12 bases identical to TRBD2. This receptor was taken from a male donor in good health and CMV-seronegative. The CDR3 DNA follows: TGTGCCAGCAGGACTAGCGGGGGCCTTAGCTCCTACAATGAGCAGTTCTTC. It is translated as CASRTSGGLSSYNEQFF.